This T cell receptor (beta chain) was obtained from a study of T cells in Graves' hyperthyroidism and ophthalmopathy. In the study overall: Peripheral blood was acquired at first diagnosis, ahead of any therapy whatsoever. Study findings and constraints: Also found in blood were most expanded thyroid clonotypes above 0.001. Progression to ophthalmopathy was predicted a median of roughly 6.5 months early. A 13 V-J model separated ophthalmopathy from stable hyperthyroidism.

On this clonotype: The antigen is undetermined.

TCR beta CDR3 regions were amplified from RNA transcripts. First-round RT-PCR with HTBI primers amplified the TCR CDR3 region. MiXCR, run by TCRdb on the multiplex PCR reads, gives a single entry per CDR3 protein. This sample has approximately 520,000 distinct CDR3 sequences, with around 22% found just once. V dropped 0 bases and J dropped 6 bases, with 9 bases sitting between them. The CDR3 runs to 15 residues. The germline gives CDR1 SEHNR, CDR2 FQNEAQ (reference sequence). This receptor was identified in a woman in her thirties with Graves' ophthalmopathy. This chain joins TRBV7-9 and TRBJ1-6, with D possibly TRBD1 on 6 matching bases. Material: blood. In DNA, the CDR3 is TGTGCCAGCAGCTTAGCTTGGGGGCCTAATTCACCCCTCCACTTT. The encoded protein is CASSLAWGPNSPLHF.